This T cell receptor (beta chain) was identified during a study of T-cell memory formation after mild COVID-19. Study-wide findings and caveats: Researchers found some responding clones in pre-infection memory, a sign that cross-reactive memory joined.

As regards this clonotype: No antigen is known for it.

CDR3 size: 14 residues. Trimming at V came to 1 base and at J to 4 bases, leaving 4 bases not matched to a gene. From 5'RACE with constant-segment primers came TCR alpha and TCR beta cDNA libraries that carried sample barcodes and UMIs. TCRdb processed the 5' RACE reads anew with MiXCR; each CDR3 protein has one entry. The repertoire consists of fewer than 40,000 distinct CDR3 sequences, with around 8% occurring once and the leading ten covering less than 30%. The clonotype originates from a young man who had mild COVID-19 (a few samples of this study predate the infection). Cell type and time point are not known. The source material was PBMCs or a T cell subset sorted from them (not recorded which). This chain uses TRBV12-3 or TRBV12-4 with TRBJ2-7, with 7 bases matching TRBD2. This chain's CDR3 is CASSLGFGGYEQYF. The CDR3 nucleotides are TGTGCCAGCAGTTTAGGATTCGGGGGGTACGAGCAGTACTTC.